The clone carrying this T cell receptor (beta chain) has a handful of counts. The data belong to a study of T-cell memory formation after mild COVID-19. TCRdb reanalysed the 5' RACE reads using MiXCR and keeps one entry per CDR3 protein. This repertoire shows roughly 86,000 distinct CDR3 sequences, about 14% found once; its top ten account for 39%. V dropped 6 bases and J dropped 1 base, with 15 bases sitting between them. In germline, CDR1 is MNHNS, CDR2 SASEGT. This CDR3 has 15 amino acids. This clonotype originated in a man in his late teens or twenties who had mild COVID-19 (a few samples of this study predate the infection). Cell type and time point are not known. The chain combines TRBV6-1 with TRBJ1-1; maybe TRBD1 (6 bases). The material sequenced was PBMCs or a T cell subset sorted from them (not recorded which). The CDR3 DNA sequence: TGTGCCAGCAGGGAGGCAGGACAGAAGAACACTGAAGCTTTCTTT. This encodes CASREAGQKNTEAFF.